This TCR beta chain was recovered during a study of T cell clones after liver transplantation. For the study at large: Without induction therapy, subjects received standard immunosuppression until 12-24 months post-transplant. Timepoints were pre-transplant, pre-withdrawal, and after withdrawal was completed or failed. General study findings and limits: The donor-reactive repertoire was only partly measurable in two subjects, lacking donor cells.

V shed 4 bases and J 7 bases; nucleotides not matched to a gene: 8. The CDR3 is 15 amino acids. CDR1 is SGHDN and CDR2 is FVKESK in the germline V gene. Unstimulated PBMCs were sorted into CD3+CD4+ and CD3+CD8+ populations. As concerns this clone: Its antigen is undetermined.

Produced via immunoSEQ multiplex PCR; TCRdb's table is partial and in-frame only. Of over 90,000 clones listed, 84% are singletons. The sequencing used CD4+ T cells from blood, collected around 44 months after liver transplant. The TCR originated in a human patient who received a liver transplant. Some of the T cells might come from the graft donor. This rearrangement joins TRBV14 to TRBJ2-7, with 12 bases that match TRBD2. The CDR3 reads CASSPPGLAGREQYF. DNA of the CDR3: TGTGCCAGCAGCCCGCCGGGACTAGCGGGCAGGGAGCAGTACTTC. Supplemented by reference TRBV14 and TRBJ2-7, the full variable domain reads EAGVTQFPSHSVIEKGQTVTLRCDPISGHDNLYWYRRVMGKEIKFLLHFVKESKQDESGMPNNRFLAERTGGTYSTLKVQPAELEDSGVYFCASSPPGLAGREQYFGPGTRLTVT.